This passage covers 5 T cell receptor beta chains from one sample sequenced in a study of monozygotic twins with inflammatory bowel disease. TCRdb derives one entry per CDR3 protein from the 5' RACE reads, leaving out DNA. The specimen's table records some 440,000 distinct CDR3 sequences. The sample comprised blood. These receptors all come from a human donor with ulcerative colitis or Crohn's disease, or a healthy co-twin of an affected twin (not recorded which).

The CDR3 is CASSLFPTSGFSETQYF. The chain has TRBV28 and TRBJ2-5; TCRdb outputs TRBD2, but without DNA this stays unchecked. The CDR3 extends over 17 amino acids. CDR1 is MDHEN and CDR2 is SYDVKM in the germline V gene. The full variable domain, in which reference TRBV28 and TRBJ2-5 provide the parts outside the CDR3, is DVKVTQSSRYLVKRTGEKVFLECVQDMDHENMFWYRQDPGLGLRLIYFSYDVKMKEKGDIPEGYSVSREKKERFSLILESASTNQTSMYLCASSLFPTSGFSETQYFGPGTRLLVL.

This chain connects TRBV19 to TRBJ2-5. CDR3 length equals 13 residues. Germline CDR1 and CDR2: LNHDA and SQIVND (reference sequence). The CDR3 protein is CASSGRMGETQYF.

The chain joins TRBV18 to TRBJ2-2; lacking DNA, the TRBD1 call made by TCRdb goes unchecked. CDR1 KGHSH and CDR2 LQKENI come from the germline V gene. CDR3 size: 16 residues. The CDR3 is CASSSTLGQNTGELFF.

The V gene is TRBV18, the J gene TRBJ1-1. The CDR3 runs 16 residues. CDR1 KGHSH and CDR2 LQKENI come from the germline V gene. This chain's CDR3 is CASSPLGLDMNTEAFF.

This chain connects TRBV7-9 to TRBJ2-7; TCRdb outputs TRBD1, but without DNA this stays unchecked. Per the germline V gene, CDR1 is SEHNR and CDR2 is FQNEAQ (reference sequence). The CDR3 covers 17 residues. The CDR3: CASSPVMLRDRVGEQYF.